Listed here is a single T cell receptor (beta chain). The record originates from a study of blood T cell repertoires in COVID-19. On the study more broadly: Spain, Italy and the United States supplied samples that represented acute and convalescent COVID-19.

Per the study methods: Nucleated cell counts were estimated from reference gene primer amplification. Profiled with immunoSEQ multiplex PCR; TCRdb holds only in-frame clones, not every one. V, J and clone size are those of that table, while D and trimming were read from the DNA. Of 48,000 or so clones in the sample, under 90% are singletons; the top ten hold 5.5% to 7.5%. This CDR3 comprises 14 residues. Trimming removed 1 base from V and 4 bases from J, with 10 bases in between. Germline CDR1 reads LNHDA; CDR2 reads SQIVND (reference sequence). Material for sequencing was peripheral blood. The chain recombines TRBV19 with TRBJ1-1, with a possible D match to TRBD1 (6 bases). The receptor was derived from an older woman with acute or convalescent COVID-19. The CDR3 nucleotides are TGTGCCAGTAGTATAGGGGGGCTGGTCACTGAAGCTTTCTTT. This translates into CASSIGGLVTEAFF.